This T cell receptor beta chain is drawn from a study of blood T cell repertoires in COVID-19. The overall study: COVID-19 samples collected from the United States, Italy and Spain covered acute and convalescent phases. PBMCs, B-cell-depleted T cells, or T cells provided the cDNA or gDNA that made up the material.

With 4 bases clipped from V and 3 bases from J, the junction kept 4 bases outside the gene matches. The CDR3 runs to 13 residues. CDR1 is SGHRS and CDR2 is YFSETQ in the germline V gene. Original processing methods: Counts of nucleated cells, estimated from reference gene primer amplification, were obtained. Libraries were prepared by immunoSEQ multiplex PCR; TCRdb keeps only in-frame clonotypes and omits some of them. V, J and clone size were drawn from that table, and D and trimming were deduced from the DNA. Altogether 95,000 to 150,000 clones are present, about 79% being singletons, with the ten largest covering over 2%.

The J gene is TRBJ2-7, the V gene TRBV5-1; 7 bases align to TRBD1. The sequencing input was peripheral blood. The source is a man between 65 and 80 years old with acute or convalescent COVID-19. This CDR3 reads CASSPGDSYEQYF. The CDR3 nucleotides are TGCGCCAGCAGCCCAGGGGACAGCTACGAGCAGTACTTC.